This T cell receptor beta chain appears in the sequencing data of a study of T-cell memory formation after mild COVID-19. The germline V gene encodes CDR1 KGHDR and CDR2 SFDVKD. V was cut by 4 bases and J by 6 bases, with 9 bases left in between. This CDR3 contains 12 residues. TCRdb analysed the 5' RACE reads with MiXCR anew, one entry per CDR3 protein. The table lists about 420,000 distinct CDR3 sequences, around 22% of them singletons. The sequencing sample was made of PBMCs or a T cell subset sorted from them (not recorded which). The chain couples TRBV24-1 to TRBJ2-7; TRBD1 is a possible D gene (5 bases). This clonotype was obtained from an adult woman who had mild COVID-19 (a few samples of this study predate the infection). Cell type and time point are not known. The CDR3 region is CATSDTGSEQYF. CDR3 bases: TGTGCCACCAGTGACACAGGCTCCGAGCAGTACTTC.